The TCR gamma chain under discussion was sequenced for a study of Vδ1+ human thymocytes. Broader study findings: Thymic TRG and TRD repertoires appeared highly polyclonal.

Sequences come from RNA converted to cDNA by reverse transcription. The CDR3 regions were amplified by multiplex PCR from V-gene primers to a constant-region primer. TCRdb re-identified clones in the multiplex PCR reads via CATT. The sample consists of roughly 30,000 gamma-chain clones, 15% to 25% of them appearing once. On this clone: Its antigen is as yet unknown.

Trimming took 4 bases from V and 6 from J; bases not matched to a gene: 9. Germline V gene sequence: CDR1 EGSTGY, CDR2 YDSYTSSV. The CDR3 extends over 13 amino acids. This TCR was sampled from a boy under two years old who had congenital heart surgery. V is TRGV4 and J is TRGJ1 or TRGJ2. The sample was Vdelta1+ gamma-delta thymocytes from the thymus. Subset given: FACS-sorted CD3+ TCRalphabeta- TCRVdelta1+ TCRVdelta2- thymocytes. CDR3 nucleotide sequence: TGTGCCACCTGGGAACTTCCTCGTTATAAGAAACTCTTT. Protein: CATWELPRYKKLF.